One and the same sample provided the 21 T cell receptor beta chains below, sequenced in a study of OX40 agonist ivuxolimab in advanced cancers. Generated by immunoSEQ multiplex PCR, the TCRdb table keeps only in-frame clones and is missing some. The sample has 70,000 to 95,000 clones; about 85% are singletons. The material sequenced was CD4+ or CD8+ T cells sorted from blood, taken in a trial of the OX40 agonist ivuxolimab. The receptors were gathered from an adult with an advanced solid tumor such as melanoma, head and neck, liver or kidney cancer.

This clone was recorded only once. CDR3 in amino acids: CASSSRQGYIETQYF. The CDR3, as DNA: TGTGCCAGCAGCTCCCGACAGGGGTATATAGAGACCCAGTACTTC. The rearrangement joins TRBV11-1 to TRBJ2-5; 8 bases line up with TRBD1. This CDR3 spans 15 amino acids. The trim removed 4 bases at V and 4 bases at J, leaving 8 bases unmatched. Germline lookup yields CDR1 SGHAT and CDR2 FQDESV (reference sequence).

The chain joins TRBV28 to TRBJ2-7; D is possibly TRBD1 (7 bases). Trimming shortened V by 6 bases and J by 1 base, and 16 bases separated the two germline ends. The length of the CDR3 is 15 residues. Per germline, CDR1 MDHEN and CDR2 SYDVKM. CDR3 coding DNA: TGTGCCAGCAGCCCCGCAGGGGGAGGTTCCTACGAGCAGTACTTC. It is translated as CASSPAGGGSYEQYF.

This clone came up once. The chain employs TRBV14 and TRBJ1-2; D call uncertain. Trimming took 0 bases from V and 4 from J, leaving 12 bases between them. The CDR3 has 15 residues. Germline CDR1 reads SGHDN; CDR2 reads FVKESK. The CDR3 bases are TGTGCCAGCAGCCAAGATCTAGGCGGCCCCTATGGCTACACCTTC. Protein sequence: CASSQDLGGPYGYTF. Drawing the rest from reference TRBV14 and TRBJ1-2, the complete variable domain is EAGVTQFPSHSVIEKGQTVTLRCDPISGHDNLYWYRRVMGKEIKFLLHFVKESKQDESGMPNNRFLAERTGGTYSTLKVQPAELEDSGVYFCASSQDLGGPYGYTFGSGTRLTVV.

In this sample, this clone turned up a few times. J is TRBJ2-2 and V is TRBV7-3; TRBD1 is a possible D gene (6 bases). V gave up 5 bases and J gave up 0 bases, with 28 bases separating them. The CDR3 covers 21 residues. The germline V gene encodes CDR1 SGHTA and CDR2 FQGTGA. Here the CDR3 reads CASSPRPLDRNSPANTGELFF. The CDR3 DNA sequence: TGTGCCAGCAGCCCCCGCCCCCTTGACAGGAACTCACCCGCGAACACCGGGGAGCTGTTTTTT.

CDR3 protein: CASSSGGPGEKLFF. In nucleotides, the CDR3 is TGTGCCAGCAGCTCAGGGGGTCCGGGCGAAAAACTGTTTTTT. This chain connects TRBV9 to TRBJ1-4; TRBD1 aligns across 7 bases. The CDR3 length is 14 residues. V was clipped by 4 bases and J by 8 bases; unmatched bases: 8. Per the germline V gene, CDR1 is SGDLS and CDR2 is YYNGEE.

As to this clone: Additional DNA sequences in this sample encode the identical CDR3. The CDR3 DNA is TGTGCCAGCAGCTTGGCAGGGGAAACCTACGAGCAGTACTTC. Translation: CASSLAGETYEQYF. The chain is built from TRBV5-6 and TRBJ2-7; a weak D match, TRBD1 (6 bases). The CDR3 length is 14 residues. Trimming took off 0 bases at V and 2 bases at J, with 9 bases between the two ends. CDR1 and CDR2 from the germline V gene are SGHDT and YYEEEE.

The J gene is TRBJ2-2, the V gene TRBV11-3; D is ambiguous. CDR3 length: 11 residues. Trimming shortened V by 3 bases and J by 5 bases, and 1 base separated the two germline ends. The V gene's germline CDR1 is SGHNT and CDR2 YENEEA. In nucleotides, the CDR3 is TGTGCCAGCAGCTTTACCGGGGAGCTGTTTTTT. This sequence encodes CASSFTGELFF.

The rearrangement links TRBV27 to TRBJ1-6; unclear D gene. Trimming cost V 7 bases and J 6 bases, with 16 bases left between them. Germline V gene data show CDR1 as MNHEY and CDR2 as SMNVEV (reference sequence). The CDR3 runs 15 residues. The CDR3 loop reads CASTIRSGFNSPLHF. The CDR3 DNA reads as TGTGCCAGCACTATTAGATCGGGGTTTAATTCACCCCTCCACTTT.

This chain links TRBV4-1 with TRBJ2-1, with 11 bases identical to TRBD1. After removal of 1 base from V and 2 bases from J, the junction contained 1 base not matched to a gene. The germline gives CDR1 MGHRA, CDR2 YSYEKL. This CDR3 is 16 amino acids long. The CDR3 nucleotides read TGCGCCAGCAGCCAAGGGGGACAGGGGGCCTACAATGAGCAGTTCTTC. It codes for CASSQGGQGAYNEQFF.

In its sample, this clone was seen once. The chain combines TRBV2 with TRBJ1-4; TRBD1 is a possible D gene (5 bases). With 5 bases removed from V and 5 bases from J, the gap between germline ends came to 12 bases. Germline V lookup: CDR1 SNHLY, CDR2 FYNNEI. This CDR3 contains 14 residues. In DNA form, the CDR3 reads TGTGCCAGCAGTCGGGACGGCTCAAATGAAAAACTGTTTTTT. This sequence encodes CASSRDGSNEKLFF.

The chain joins TRBV29-1 to TRBJ2-7; D may be TRBD2 (5 bases). CDR3 length: 12 amino acids. The germline V gene has CDR1 SQVTM and CDR2 ANQGSEA. The germline V and J ends were trimmed by 1 base and 2 bases, with 6 bases remaining between them. The CDR3 DNA reads TGCAGCGTTGAAGGAGGGACCTACGAGCAGTACTTC. Its protein is CSVEGGTYEQYF.

The rearrangement uses TRBV5-1 and TRBJ2-7; D possibly matches TRBD1 or TRBD2 (5 bases each). V was trimmed by 4 bases and J by 3 bases, leaving 14 bases between them. CDR3 size: 14 residues. Germline CDR1 reads SGHRS; CDR2 reads YFSETQ. As DNA, the CDR3 is TGCGCCAGCAGCGATGGGACGGCCGACTACGAGCAGTACTTC. Translated: CASSDGTADYEQYF.

This chain uses TRBV5-1 with TRBJ2-3; D ambiguous. V shed 1 base and J shed 0 bases, with 9 bases lying between them. This CDR3 region has 15 residues. CDR1 and CDR2 from the germline V gene are SGHRS and YFSETQ. The CDR3 region is CASSLTVGSTDTQYF. The CDR3 coding sequence is TGCGCCAGCAGCTTGACTGTAGGCAGCACAGATACGCAGTATTTT. The full variable domain, completed using reference TRBV5-1 and TRBJ2-3, is KAGVTQTPRYLIKTRGQQVTLSCSPISGHRSVSWYQQTPGQGLQFLFEYFSETQRNKGNFPGRFSGRQFSNSRSEMNVSTLELGDSALYLCASSLTVGSTDTQYFGPGTRLTVL.

The chain couples TRBV19 to TRBJ1-5, with no clear D. The V end lost 5 bases, the J end lost 4 bases, and 6 bases lay between the germline ends. The CDR3 runs to 12 residues. Germline loops: CDR1 LNHDA, CDR2 SQIVND (reference sequence). The CDR3 protein is CASSWRNQPQHF. In nucleotides, the CDR3 is TGTGCCAGTAGTTGGCGGAATCAGCCCCAGCATTTT.

The chain carries TRBV15 and TRBJ2-5; 7 bases line up with TRBD2. The DNA end is a closer match to TRBJ2-7, so the J assignment may be wrong. The CDR3 contains 14 residues. Germline V lookup: CDR1 LNHNV, CDR2 YYDKDF (reference sequence). CDR3 loop: CATSTSGSSYEQYF. The CDR3 nucleotides read TGTGCCACCAGCACTAGCGGTAGCTCCTACGAGCAGTACTTC.

The chain recombines TRBV7-6 with TRBJ1-3, with unresolved D. The CDR3 runs to 17 residues. Trimming pared 5 bases from V and 1 base from J, leaving 18 bases between. The germline gives CDR1 SGHVS, CDR2 FNYEAQ. CDR3 nucleotide sequence: TGTGCCAGCAGCCCCTCGGCCCGGGTAGGGTCTGGAAACACCATATATTTT. This translates into CASSPSARVGSGNTIYF.

The chain has TRBV5-1 and TRBJ2-3, with TRBD2 matching over 7 bases. V was pared by 5 bases and J by 2 bases, with 5 bases of the junction left unmatched. Germline lookup yields CDR1 SGHRS and CDR2 YFSETQ. The CDR3 length is 14 residues. The DNA of the CDR3 is TGCGCCAGCAGACGGGGGGAGGACACAGATACGCAGTATTTT. Its protein is CASRRGEDTDTQYF.

The rearrangement joins TRBV21-1 to TRBJ2-6; the table's D gene call, TRBD2, was not cross checked with the DNA. TRBV21-1 is termed a pseudogene. The CDR3 has 17 residues. The CDR3 bases are TGTGCCAGCAGCAAAGGTGAGAAGCCCTCTGGGGCCAACGTCCTGACTTTC. Its protein product is CASSKGEKPSGANVLTF.

The gene calls are TRBV5-3 and TRBJ2-1; the match to TRBD1 covers 7 bases. TRBV5-3 is reported as an ORF; its role is uncertain. The junction had 4 bases not matched to a gene; V was cut back by 5 bases and J by 2 bases. This CDR3 has 14 residues. CDR3 DNA: TGTGCCAGAAGAAAAGGGGGCCCCTACAATGAGCAGTTCTTC. Amino acids: CARRKGGPYNEQFF.

This clone was observed a single time. The V gene is TRBV30, the J gene TRBJ1-3; tentatively, D is TRBD1 (5 bases). The CDR3 length is 14 residues. The V and J ends lost 5 bases and 4 bases respectively, with 15 bases between them. From germline, CDR1 is GTSNPN and CDR2 SVGIG (reference sequence). The CDR3 DNA reads TGTGCCTGGGATTACGGGGGTCCAGGAAACACCATATATTTT. This codes for CAWDYGGPGNTIYF.

V is TRBV2 and J is TRBJ2-3; TRBD2 is a possible D gene (5 bases). The CDR3 length is 14 residues. Trimming took off 2 bases at V and 2 bases at J, with 8 bases between the two ends. Germline CDR1 SNHLY, CDR2 FYNNEI. The CDR3 nucleotides read TGTGCCAGCAGTGAAAGGACTGCCACAGATACGCAGTATTTT. Translating it yields CASSERTATDTQYF.